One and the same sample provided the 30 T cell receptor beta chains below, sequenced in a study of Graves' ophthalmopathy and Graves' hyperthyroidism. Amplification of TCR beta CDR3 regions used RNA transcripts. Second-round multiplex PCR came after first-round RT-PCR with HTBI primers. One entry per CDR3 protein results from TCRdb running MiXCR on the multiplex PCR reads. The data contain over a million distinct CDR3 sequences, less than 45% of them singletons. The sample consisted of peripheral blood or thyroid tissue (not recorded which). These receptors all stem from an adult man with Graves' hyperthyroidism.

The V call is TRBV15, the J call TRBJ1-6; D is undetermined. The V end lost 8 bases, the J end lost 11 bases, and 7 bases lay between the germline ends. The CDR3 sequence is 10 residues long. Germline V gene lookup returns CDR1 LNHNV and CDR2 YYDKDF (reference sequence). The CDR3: CATSRPPLHF. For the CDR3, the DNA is TGTGCCACCTCCCGGCCACCCCTCCACTTT.

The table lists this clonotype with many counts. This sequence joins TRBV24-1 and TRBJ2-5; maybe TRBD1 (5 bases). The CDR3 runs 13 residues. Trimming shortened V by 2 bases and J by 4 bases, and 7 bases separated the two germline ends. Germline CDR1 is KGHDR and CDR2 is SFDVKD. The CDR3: CATSDWQGETQYF. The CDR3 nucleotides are TGTGCCACCAGTGATTGGCAGGGAGAGACCCAGTACTTC.

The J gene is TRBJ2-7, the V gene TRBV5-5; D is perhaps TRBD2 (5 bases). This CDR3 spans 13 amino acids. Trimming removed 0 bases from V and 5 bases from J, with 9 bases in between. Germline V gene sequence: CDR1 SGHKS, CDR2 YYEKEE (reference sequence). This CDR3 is CASSLVRAHEQYF. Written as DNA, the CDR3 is TGTGCCAGCAGCTTGGTGAGGGCCCACGAGCAGTACTTC.

The CDR3 reads CASSRGLKALNTEAFF. CDR3 DNA sequence: TGTGCCAGCTCCAGGGGATTAAAAGCCTTGAACACTGAAGCTTTCTTT. The chain recombines TRBV7-2 with TRBJ1-1, with D perhaps TRBD1 (6 bases). CDR3 length equals 16 residues. CDR1 is SGHTA and CDR2 is FQGNSA in the germline V gene. V lost 8 bases and J 0 bases, leaving 19 bases between the germline ends. Variable domain in full (rest from reference TRBV7-2 and TRBJ1-1): GAGVSQSPSNKVTEKGKDVELRCDPISGHTALYWYRQSLGQGLEFLIYFQGNSAPDKSGLPSDRFSAERTGGSVSTLTIQRTQQEDSAVYLCASSRGLKALNTEAFFGQGTRLTVV.

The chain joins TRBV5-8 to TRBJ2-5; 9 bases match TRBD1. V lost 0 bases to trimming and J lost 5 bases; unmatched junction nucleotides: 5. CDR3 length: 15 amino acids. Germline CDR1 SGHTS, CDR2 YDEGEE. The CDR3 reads CASSLEQGALETQYF. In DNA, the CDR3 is TGTGCCAGCAGCTTGGAACAGGGGGCTTTGGAGACCCAGTACTTC. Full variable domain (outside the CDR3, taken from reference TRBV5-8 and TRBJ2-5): EAGVTQSPTHLIKTRGQQATLRCSPISGHTSVYWYQQALGLGLQFLLWYDEGEERNRGNFPPRFSGRQFPNYSSELNVNALELEDSALYLCASSLEQGALETQYFGPGTRLLVL.

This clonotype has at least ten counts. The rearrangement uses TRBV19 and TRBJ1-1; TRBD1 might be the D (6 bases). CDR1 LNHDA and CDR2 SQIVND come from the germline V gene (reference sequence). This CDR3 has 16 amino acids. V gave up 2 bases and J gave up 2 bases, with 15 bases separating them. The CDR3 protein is CASSINPGQRNTEAFF. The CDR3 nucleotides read TGTGCCAGTAGTATAAATCCGGGACAAAGAAACACTGAAGCTTTCTTT.

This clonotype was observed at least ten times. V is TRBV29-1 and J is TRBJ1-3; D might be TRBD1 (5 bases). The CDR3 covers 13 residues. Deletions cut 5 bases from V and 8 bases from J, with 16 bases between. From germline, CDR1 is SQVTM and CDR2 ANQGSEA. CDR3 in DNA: TGCAGCGTTCGTGGGGCCTTTGGGGACACCATATATTTT. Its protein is CSVRGAFGDTIYF.

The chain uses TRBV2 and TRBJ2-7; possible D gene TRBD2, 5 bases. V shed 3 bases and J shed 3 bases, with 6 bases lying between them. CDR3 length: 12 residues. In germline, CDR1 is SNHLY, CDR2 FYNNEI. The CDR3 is CASSDRDYEQYF. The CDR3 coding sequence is TGTGCCAGCAGTGACCGGGACTACGAGCAGTACTTC.

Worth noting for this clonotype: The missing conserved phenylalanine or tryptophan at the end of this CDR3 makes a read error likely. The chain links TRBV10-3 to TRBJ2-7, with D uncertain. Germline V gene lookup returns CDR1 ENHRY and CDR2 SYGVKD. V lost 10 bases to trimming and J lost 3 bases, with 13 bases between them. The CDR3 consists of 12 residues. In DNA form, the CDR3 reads TGTGCCAGCAGCCGAGTTGTCTACGAGCAGTACCTC. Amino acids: CASSRVVYEQYL.

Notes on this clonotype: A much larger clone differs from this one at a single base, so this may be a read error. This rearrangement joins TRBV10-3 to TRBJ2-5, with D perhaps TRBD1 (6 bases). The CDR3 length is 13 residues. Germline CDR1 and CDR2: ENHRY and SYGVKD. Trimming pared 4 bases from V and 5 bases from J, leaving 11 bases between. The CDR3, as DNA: TGTGCCATCAGTGGCGACAGGAGGGAGACCCAGTACTTC. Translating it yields CAISGDRRETQYF.

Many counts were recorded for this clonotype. The CDR3 region is CSARERALVGTEAFF. CDR3 bases: TGCAGTGCTAGAGAAAGGGCTCTGGTGGGCACTGAAGCTTTCTTT. J is TRBJ1-1 and V is TRBV20-1; D is unclear. CDR1 and CDR2 from the germline V gene are DFQATT and SNEGSKA (reference sequence). The CDR3 loop spans 15 amino acids. V was shortened by 0 bases and J by 4 bases, with 15 bases between the two germline ends.

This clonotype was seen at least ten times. CDR3 loop: CASSYGSDRLHTEAFF. As DNA, the CDR3 is TGTGCCAGCAGCTATGGTTCGGACAGACTTCACACTGAAGCTTTCTTT. This chain uses TRBV2 with TRBJ1-1, with a possible D match to TRBD1 (6 bases). The V gene lost 6 bases and the J gene lost 3 bases, with 20 bases spanning the gap. The germline V gene encodes CDR1 SNHLY and CDR2 FYNNEI. The CDR3 runs to 16 residues.

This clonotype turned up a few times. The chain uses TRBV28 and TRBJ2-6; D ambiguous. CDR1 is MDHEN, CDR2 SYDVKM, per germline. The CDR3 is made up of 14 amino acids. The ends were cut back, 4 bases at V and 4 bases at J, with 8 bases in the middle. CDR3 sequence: CASSYYTGANVLTF. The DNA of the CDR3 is TGTGCCAGCAGTTATTATACCGGGGCCAACGTCCTGACTTTC. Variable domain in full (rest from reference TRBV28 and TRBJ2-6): DVKVTQSSRYLVKRTGEKVFLECVQDMDHENMFWYRQDPGLGLRLIYFSYDVKMKEKGDIPEGYSVSREKKERFSLILESASTNQTSMYLCASSYYTGANVLTFGAGSRLTVL.

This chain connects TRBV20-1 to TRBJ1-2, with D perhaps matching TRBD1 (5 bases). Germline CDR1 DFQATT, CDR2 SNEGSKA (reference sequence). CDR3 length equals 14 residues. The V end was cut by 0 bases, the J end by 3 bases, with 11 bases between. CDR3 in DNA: TGCAGTGCTAGAGATCAGGGCTTGCACTATGGCTACACCTTC. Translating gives CSARDQGLHYGYTF.

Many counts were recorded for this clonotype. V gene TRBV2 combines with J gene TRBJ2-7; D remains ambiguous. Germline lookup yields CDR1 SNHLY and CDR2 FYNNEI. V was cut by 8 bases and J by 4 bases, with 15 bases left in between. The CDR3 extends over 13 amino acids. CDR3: CASLLVGLYEQYF. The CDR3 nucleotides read TGTGCCAGCTTGCTTGTGGGGTTATACGAGCAGTACTTC.

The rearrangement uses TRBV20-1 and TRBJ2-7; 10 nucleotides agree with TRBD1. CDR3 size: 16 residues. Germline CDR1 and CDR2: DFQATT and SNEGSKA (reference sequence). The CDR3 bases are TGCAGCGCCACTTCCTCCGGGACAGGGGTCACCTACGAGCAGTACTTC. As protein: CSATSSGTGVTYEQYF.

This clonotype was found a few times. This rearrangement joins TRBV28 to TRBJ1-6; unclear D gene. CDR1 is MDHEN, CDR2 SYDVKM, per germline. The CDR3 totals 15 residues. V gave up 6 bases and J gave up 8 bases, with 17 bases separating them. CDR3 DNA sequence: TGTGCCAGCAGACTCGACGGCGCAGGACATTCACCCCTCCACTTT. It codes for CASRLDGAGHSPLHF.

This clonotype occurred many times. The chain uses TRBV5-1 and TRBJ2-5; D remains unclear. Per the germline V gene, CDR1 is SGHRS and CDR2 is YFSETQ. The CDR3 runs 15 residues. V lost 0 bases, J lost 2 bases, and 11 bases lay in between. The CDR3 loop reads CASSLEGRKQETQYF. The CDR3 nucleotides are TGCGCCAGCAGCTTGGAGGGTCGGAAACAAGAGACCCAGTACTTC.

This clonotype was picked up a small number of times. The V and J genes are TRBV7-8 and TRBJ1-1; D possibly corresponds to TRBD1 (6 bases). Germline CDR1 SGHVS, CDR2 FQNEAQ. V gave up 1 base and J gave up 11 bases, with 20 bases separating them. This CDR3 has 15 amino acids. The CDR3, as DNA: TGTGCCAGCAGCTTAGGGGGGGCGGGCGTTTTGGGGGCTTTCTTT. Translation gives CASSLGGAGVLGAFF.

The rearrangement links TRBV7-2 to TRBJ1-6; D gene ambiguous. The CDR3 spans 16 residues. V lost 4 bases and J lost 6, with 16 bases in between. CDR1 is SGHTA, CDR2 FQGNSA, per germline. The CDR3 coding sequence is TGTGCCAGCAGCTCAGAGGCTGCGACCATTAATTCACCCCTCCACTTT. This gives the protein CASSSEAATINSPLHF.

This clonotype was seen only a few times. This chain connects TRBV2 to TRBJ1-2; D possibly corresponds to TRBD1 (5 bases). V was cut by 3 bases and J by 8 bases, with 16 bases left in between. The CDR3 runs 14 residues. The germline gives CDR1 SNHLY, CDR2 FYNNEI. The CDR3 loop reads CASSDVQGVRGYTF. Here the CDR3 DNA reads TGTGCCAGCAGTGATGTCCAGGGAGTTCGGGGCTACACCTTC.

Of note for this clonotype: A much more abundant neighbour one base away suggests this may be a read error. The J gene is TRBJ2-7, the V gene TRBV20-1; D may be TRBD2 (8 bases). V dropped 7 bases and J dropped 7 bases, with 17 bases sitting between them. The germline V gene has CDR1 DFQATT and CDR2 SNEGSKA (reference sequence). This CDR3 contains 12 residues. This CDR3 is CSVSGDSEEQYF. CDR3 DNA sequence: TGCAGTGTTAGCGGGGACAGTGAAGAGCAGTACTTC.

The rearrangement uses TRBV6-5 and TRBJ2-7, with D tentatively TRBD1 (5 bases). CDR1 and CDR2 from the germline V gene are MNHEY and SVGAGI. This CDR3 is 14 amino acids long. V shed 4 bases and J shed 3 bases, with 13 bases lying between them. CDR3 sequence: CASSSSRVNYEQYF. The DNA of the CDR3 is TGTGCCAGCAGTTCGTCCAGGGTTAACTACGAGCAGTACTTC.

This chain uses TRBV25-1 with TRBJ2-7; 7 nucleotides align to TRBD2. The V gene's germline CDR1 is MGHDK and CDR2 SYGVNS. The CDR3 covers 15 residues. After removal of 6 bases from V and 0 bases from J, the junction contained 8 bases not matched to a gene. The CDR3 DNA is TGTGCCAGCAGCCCGCGGGAGCGCGTCTCCTACGAGCAGTACTTC. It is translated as CASSPRERVSYEQYF.

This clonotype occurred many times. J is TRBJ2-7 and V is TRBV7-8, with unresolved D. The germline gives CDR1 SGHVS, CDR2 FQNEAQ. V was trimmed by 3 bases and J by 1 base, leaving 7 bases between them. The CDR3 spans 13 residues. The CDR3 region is CASSFGSSYEQYF. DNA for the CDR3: TGTGCCAGCAGCTTCGGCAGTTCCTACGAGCAGTACTTC.

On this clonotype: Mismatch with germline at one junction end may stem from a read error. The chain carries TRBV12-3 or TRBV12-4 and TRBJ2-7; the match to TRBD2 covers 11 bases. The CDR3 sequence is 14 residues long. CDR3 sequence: CASSLAGGLEEQYF. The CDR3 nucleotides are TGTGCCAGCAGCTTAGCGGGAGGGCTGGAGGAGCAGTACTTC.

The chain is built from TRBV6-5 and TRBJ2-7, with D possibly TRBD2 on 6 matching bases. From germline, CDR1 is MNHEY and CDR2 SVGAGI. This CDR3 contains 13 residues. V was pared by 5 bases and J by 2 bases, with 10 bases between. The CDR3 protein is CASSNRGTYEQYF. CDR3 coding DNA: TGTGCCAGCAGTAACCGGGGGACCTACGAGCAGTACTTC.

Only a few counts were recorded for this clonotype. The CDR3 reads CASSPSDRAGQETQYF. CDR3 DNA sequence: TGTGCCAGCAGCCCGTCGGACAGGGCGGGCCAAGAGACCCAGTACTTC. The chain links TRBV7-2 to TRBJ2-5; the match to TRBD1 covers 8 bases. The CDR3 runs to 16 residues. The junction had 9 bases not matched to a gene; V was cut back by 5 bases and J by 1 base. Germline V gene lookup returns CDR1 SGHTA and CDR2 FQGNSA.

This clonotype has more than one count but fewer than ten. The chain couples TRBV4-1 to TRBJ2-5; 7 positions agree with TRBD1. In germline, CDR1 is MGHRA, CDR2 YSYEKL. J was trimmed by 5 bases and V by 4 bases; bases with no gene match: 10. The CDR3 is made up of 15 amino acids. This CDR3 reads CASSPILTGPETQYF. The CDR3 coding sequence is TGCGCCAGCAGCCCAATACTGACAGGGCCTGAGACCCAGTACTTC.

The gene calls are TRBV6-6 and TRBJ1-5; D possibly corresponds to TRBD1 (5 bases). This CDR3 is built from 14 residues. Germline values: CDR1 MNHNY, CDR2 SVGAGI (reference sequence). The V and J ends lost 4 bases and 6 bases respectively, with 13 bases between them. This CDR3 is CASSFHPRGQPQHF. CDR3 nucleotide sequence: TGTGCCAGCAGTTTCCACCCGAGGGGTCAGCCCCAGCATTTT.